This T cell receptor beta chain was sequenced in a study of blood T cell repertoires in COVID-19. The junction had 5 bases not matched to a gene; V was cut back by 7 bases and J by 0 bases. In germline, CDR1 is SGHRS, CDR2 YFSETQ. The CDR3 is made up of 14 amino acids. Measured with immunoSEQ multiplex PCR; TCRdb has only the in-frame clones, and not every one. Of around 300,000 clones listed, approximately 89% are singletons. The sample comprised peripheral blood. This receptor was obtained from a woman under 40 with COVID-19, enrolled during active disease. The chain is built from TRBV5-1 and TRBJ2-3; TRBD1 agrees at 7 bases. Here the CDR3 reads CASGGQPSTDTQYF. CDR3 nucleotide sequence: TGCGCCAGCGGGGGACAGCCTAGCACAGATACGCAGTATTTT.